The 23 T cell receptor beta chains listed next were all sequenced from one sample in a study of post-analysis software for immune sequencing data. Study-level points and caveats: Five TRBV segments, TRBV5-6, TRBV5-1 and TRBV20-1 among them, were found more frequent in patients than controls.

No antigen is known for these receptors. The TCR beta cDNA libraries carried unique molecular identifiers. TCRdb fed the PCR reads into MiXCR, producing one record per CDR3 protein. The sample consists of about 200,000 distinct CDR3 sequences, approximately 28% of them appearing once. The specimen sequenced was blood. The receptors were sampled from a girl younger than 18 with multiple sclerosis.

The sample holds many counts of this clonotype. V gene TRBV24-1 combines with J gene TRBJ2-3; tentatively, D is TRBD1 (6 bases). The CDR3 has 14 amino acids. V was pared by 4 bases and J by 3 bases, with 10 bases between. Germline V gene lookup returns CDR1 KGHDR and CDR2 SFDVKD. CDR3 region: CATSENRETDTQYF. In DNA, the CDR3 is TGTGCCACCAGTGAAAACAGGGAAACAGATACGCAGTATTTT.

Details on this clonotype: Mismatch with germline at one junction end may stem from a read error. The V and J genes are TRBV5-6 and TRBJ2-4; D may correspond to TRBD1 or TRBD2 (5 bases each). The CDR3 covers 16 residues. CDR1 and CDR2 from the germline V gene are SGHDT and YYEEEE. The CDR3 bases are TGTGCCAGCGGCCGGGACGGATCTCTAGCCAAAAACATTCGGTACTTC. Protein sequence: CASGRDGSLAKNIRYF.

This clonotype was detected many times. The chain recombines TRBV29-1 with TRBJ2-2; either TRBD1 or TRBD2 may supply D (6 bases each). Germline V lookup: CDR1 SQVTM, CDR2 ANQGSEA. Trimming shortened V by 6 bases and J by 7 bases, and 18 bases separated the two germline ends. The CDR3 length is 14 residues. This chain's CDR3 is CSVLGGRQDGELFF. The CDR3 nucleotides are TGCAGCGTCCTTGGGGGGCGGCAGGACGGGGAGCTGTTTTTT.

Only a few counts were recorded for this clonotype. The chain uses TRBV6-1 and TRBJ2-1; the match to TRBD2 covers 9 bases. Germline V lookup: CDR1 MNHNS, CDR2 SASEGT. V was clipped by 2 bases and J by 0 bases; unmatched bases: 8. The CDR3 is 18 residues long. CDR3 DNA: TGTGCCAGCAGTGAAAGGAAGGGGCGGGAGGGCTCCTACAATGAGCAGTTCTTC. The encoded protein is CASSERKGREGSYNEQFF.

In its sample, this clonotype was seen many times. J is TRBJ2-3 and V is TRBV28, with TRBD2 matching 10 bases. The CDR3 has 13 amino acids. V shed 2 bases, J shed 13 bases, and the junction held 6 bases outside the gene matches. Germline V gene lookup returns CDR1 MDHEN and CDR2 SYDVKM. The CDR3 nucleotides are TGTGCCAGCAGTTTACCTAGCGGGAGCAGGGAGTATTTT. This codes for CASSLPSGSREYF.

The rearrangement links TRBV5-6 to TRBJ1-1, with D unresolved. V was cut by 3 bases and J by 1 base, with 10 bases left in between. The length of the CDR3 is 14 residues. From germline, CDR1 is SGHDT and CDR2 YYEEEE. As DNA, the CDR3 is TGTGCCAGCAGCTCTCCGGAGTGGAACACTGAAGCTTTCTTT. The encoded protein is CASSSPEWNTEAFF.

There are a few counts of this clonotype. For the CDR3, the DNA is TGTGCCAGCAGCCGGGGGGGGGGCACTGAAGCTTTCTTT. Translation gives CASSRGGGTEAFF. The chain uses TRBV7-2 and TRBJ1-1, with a weak D call TRBD1 (5 bases). CDR1 SGHTA and CDR2 FQGNSA come from the germline V gene. The CDR3 spans 13 residues. V gave up 5 bases and J gave up 4 bases, with 11 bases separating them.

The table lists this clonotype with many counts. The chain combines TRBV27 with TRBJ2-3; possibly TRBD1 for D (6 bases). The germline V and J ends were trimmed by 5 bases and 3 bases, with 18 bases remaining between them. CDR3 length equals 16 residues. CDR1 and CDR2 from the germline V gene are MNHEY and SMNVEV (reference sequence). CDR3: CASSLYRDGWTDTQYF. DNA of the CDR3: TGTGCCAGCAGTCTCTACAGGGACGGGTGGACAGATACGCAGTATTTT.

This clonotype was detected only a few times. The CDR3 sequence: CASSYIQGVSSGYTF. In nucleotides, the CDR3 is TGTGCCAGCAGCTACATACAGGGGGTATCGAGCGGCTACACCTTC. V usage is TRBV27 and J usage is TRBJ1-2, with 8 bases lining up with TRBD1. The V gene end was trimmed by 6 bases and the J gene end by 8 bases; junction bases not matched to a gene: 14. This CDR3 comprises 15 residues. Germline loops: CDR1 MNHEY, CDR2 SMNVEV (reference sequence).

A note on this clonotype: This clone may be a read error of a much larger clone one base away. The chain uses TRBV14 and TRBJ2-1, with TRBD2 matching 13 bases. CDR3 length: 18 residues. The germline CDR1 and CDR2 sequences are SGHDN and FVKESK. DNA of the CDR3: TGTGCCAGCAGCCAAGAAGGTCTGGGACTAGCGGGACACAATGAGCGGTTCTTC. It specifies CASSQEGLGLAGHNERFF.

About this clonotype: This sequence may be a read error, since a much larger clone differs from it by one base. V is TRBV20-1 and J is TRBJ1-2, with D hard to call. The CDR3 consists of 13 residues. V lost 1 base and J 5 bases, leaving 11 bases between the germline ends. Germline V gene sequence: CDR1 DFQATT, CDR2 SNEGSKA (reference sequence). The CDR3 DNA reads TGCAGTGCTAGAGGAGCGGTAGGGTATGGCTACACCTTC. It is translated as CSARGAVGYGYTF.

The DNA of the CDR3 is TGCGCCAGCAGCGAGGGACTCTTTGATCGCAATCAGCCCCAGCATTTT. Amino acids: CASSEGLFDRNQPQHF. This chain uses TRBV5-1 with TRBJ1-5; D is perhaps TRBD1 (5 bases). The CDR3 length is 16 residues. Germline assignment: CDR1 SGHRS and CDR2 YFSETQ. V lost 4 bases, J lost 2 bases, and 16 bases lay in between.

Ten or more counts support this clonotype. The CDR3 DNA is TGCGCCAGCAGCGCTTCCGCAGGGATTGGTCAGCCCCAGCATTTT. Translating gives CASSASAGIGQPQHF. The chain employs TRBV5-1 and TRBJ1-5; possibly TRBD1 for D (5 bases). V dropped 4 bases and J dropped 6 bases, with 17 bases sitting between them. Germline CDR1 SGHRS, CDR2 YFSETQ. The CDR3 sequence is 15 residues long. Full variable domain (remainder filled in from reference TRBV5-1 and TRBJ1-5): KAGVTQTPRYLIKTRGQQVTLSCSPISGHRSVSWYQQTPGQGLQFLFEYFSETQRNKGNFPGRFSGRQFSNSRSEMNVSTLELGDSALYLCASSASAGIGQPQHFGDGTRLSIL.

In its sample, this clonotype was seen a few times. The chain uses TRBV5-1 and TRBJ1-6; 8 bases map to TRBD1. This CDR3 region has 15 residues. Per the germline V gene, CDR1 is SGHRS and CDR2 is YFSETQ. V shed 0 bases, J shed 7 bases, and the junction held 3 bases outside the gene matches. CDR3: CASSLETGGNSPLHF. Here the CDR3 DNA reads TGCGCCAGCAGCTTGGAAACAGGGGGGAATTCACCCCTCCACTTT.

This clonotype was seen more than once but under ten times. In DNA form, the CDR3 reads TGTGCCAGCAGTCGACTCCCTGGATCTACGAACACTGAAGCTTTCTTT. Protein product: CASSRLPGSTNTEAFF. V usage is TRBV6-7 and J usage is TRBJ1-1; D gene unclear. TRBV6-7 is classed as an ORF, of uncertain function. V was cut by 5 bases and J by 1 base, with 17 bases left in between. The CDR3 length is 16 residues.

In this sample, this clonotype turned up many times. This chain connects TRBV6-5 to TRBJ2-7; no reliable D call. The CDR3 consists of 16 residues. Germline V gene lookup returns CDR1 MNHEY and CDR2 SVGAGI. V was pared by 0 bases and J by 1 base, with 13 bases between. The CDR3 region has the DNA TGTGCCAGCAGTTACTCGGTTGCAAGGATGTCCTACGAGCAGTACTTC. This translates into CASSYSVARMSYEQYF.

The rearrangement links TRBV12-3 or TRBV12-4 to TRBJ2-5; 10 nucleotides match TRBD1. This CDR3 has 15 amino acids. Trimming cost V 3 bases and J 3 bases; bases outside gene matches: 4. The CDR3 DNA reads TGTGCCAGCAGTTTCCACGGACAGGGGGAAGAGACCCAGTACTTC. Protein product: CASSFHGQGEETQYF.

A few counts support this clonotype. This chain joins TRBV5-4 and TRBJ2-1; 9 bases agree with TRBD2. Looked up from germline, CDR1 is SGHNT and CDR2 is YYREEE (reference sequence). Unmatched junction bases numbered 5, after V lost 4 bases and J lost 6 bases. This CDR3 region has 14 residues. The CDR3 nucleotides are TGTGCCAGCAGCCGAGCGGGGGGTCCCAATGAGCAGTTCTTC. It translates to CASSRAGGPNEQFF.

The J gene is TRBJ2-6, the V gene TRBV20-1, with 8 bases that match TRBD1. The germline CDR1 and CDR2 sequences are DFQATT and SNEGSKA (reference sequence). CDR3 length equals 15 residues. The J segment lost 4 bases and the V segment lost 1 base, leaving 3 bases of the junction unmatched. The CDR3 DNA reads TGCAGTGCTAGAGGTCAGGGGGCGGGGGCCAACGTCCTGACTTTC. It translates to CSARGQGAGANVLTF.

This clonotype has ten or more counts. This sequence joins TRBV29-1 and TRBJ2-1, with 7 bases lining up with TRBD2. This CDR3 has 15 residues. Germline V CDR1 and CDR2: SQVTM, ANQGSEA. V was clipped by 7 bases and J by 6 bases; unmatched bases: 15. CDR3 nucleotide sequence: TGCAGCGCCCAAGCCCCAGCGGGAATGGGCAATGAGCAGTTCTTC. Its translation is CSAQAPAGMGNEQFF.

This clonotype was seen at least ten times. The chain combines TRBV5-1 with TRBJ1-2; D gene unclear. Looked up from germline, CDR1 is SGHRS and CDR2 is YFSETQ. V was pared by 0 bases and J by 6 bases, with 6 bases between. The CDR3 spans 12 residues. CDR3 protein: CASSLGWDGYTF. CDR3 sequence (DNA): TGCGCCAGCAGCTTGGGATGGGATGGCTACACCTTC.

This clonotype was picked up many times. The V and J genes are TRBV20-1 and TRBJ2-5; D gene uncertain. The ends were cut back, 4 bases at V and 5 bases at J, with 5 bases in the middle. Germline V gives CDR1 DFQATT, CDR2 SNEGSKA (reference sequence). The CDR3 consists of 10 residues. CDR3 in amino acids: CSAKQETQYF. CDR3 nucleotides: TGCAGTGCTAAGCAGGAGACCCAGTACTTC.

This clonotype has a count of ten or more. This chain connects TRBV3-1 to TRBJ2-7, with 7 bases matching TRBD1. V shed 0 bases and J 0 bases; nucleotides not matched to a gene: 2. CDR3 size: 15 residues. Germline loops: CDR1 LGHDT, CDR2 YNNKEL (reference sequence). Here the CDR3 reads CASSQDWDSSYEQYF. The CDR3, as DNA: TGTGCCAGCAGCCAAGACTGGGACAGCTCCTACGAGCAGTACTTC.